These 5 T cell receptor beta chains share one sample of origin, sequenced in a study of T cells in localized non-small cell lung cancer (dated by TCRdb to the early 2020s). Libraries were built with the immunoSEQ multiplex PCR assay. TCRdb holds this immuneACCESS table with in-frame rearrangements only. Some clones are missing; in checked studies, unresolved V genes explain under half, and the rest has no known cause. The sample table records roughly 48,000 clones; approximately 75% of these occur just once. 17% of the sample is in the top ten clones. The sample was peripheral blood, taken before any cancer treatment. All receptors come from a man aged 35-75 years with stage I squamous cell lung carcinoma.

This chain connects TRBV28 to TRBJ1-2; no definite D call. Trimming cost V 8 bases and J 7 bases, with 8 bases left between them. Germline V CDR1 and CDR2: MDHEN, SYDVKM. The CDR3 has 10 residues. The CDR3 sequence: CASFGGGYTF. The CDR3 nucleotides read TGTGCCAGCTTCGGAGGTGGCTACACCTTC.

This clone showed up just a few times. The chain employs TRBV6-5 and TRBJ1-1; D ambiguous. Germline V lookup: CDR1 MNHEY, CDR2 SVGAGI. The CDR3 length is 13 residues. V was shortened by 0 bases and J by 0 bases, with 2 bases between the two germline ends. The CDR3 nucleotides are TGTGCCAGCAGTTACTCCTTGAACACTGAAGCTTTCTTT. Translating it yields CASSYSLNTEAFF.

This clone appeared once. This chain uses TRBV30 with TRBJ2-2; D is undetermined. The V end was cut by 5 bases, the J end by 7 bases, with 8 bases between. In germline, CDR1 is GTSNPN, CDR2 SVGIG (reference sequence). CDR3 length equals 11 residues. The CDR3 sequence: CAWGPLGELFF. CDR3 DNA sequence: TGTGCCTGGGGACCCCTCGGGGAGCTGTTTTTT. Supplemented by reference TRBV30 and TRBJ2-2, the full variable domain reads SQTIHQWPATLVQPVGSPLSLECTVEGTSNPNLYWYRQAAGRGLQLLFYSVGIGQISSEVPQNLSASRPQDRQFILSSKKLLLSDSGFYLCAWGPLGELFFGEGSRLTVL.

This clone has a handful of counts. This sequence joins TRBV7-3 and TRBJ1-5; no clear D gene. This CDR3 spans 13 amino acids. Trimming took 5 bases from V and 5 from J, leaving 10 bases between them. The germline CDR1 and CDR2 sequences are SGHTA and FQGTGA. CDR3 protein: CASSPSGYQPQHF. The CDR3 DNA sequence: TGTGCCAGCAGCCCTAGTGGTTATCAGCCCCAGCATTTT.

The V and J genes are TRBV28 and TRBJ2-7; no clear D gene. V was cut by 3 bases and J by 3 bases, with 12 bases left in between. Germline values: CDR1 MDHEN, CDR2 SYDVKM. The CDR3 totals 14 residues. The DNA of the CDR3 is TGTGCCAGCAGTTTGGCAGGACGAATCTACGAGCAGTACTTC. It yields the protein CASSLAGRIYEQYF.